A selection of T cell receptor beta chains follows, all from one sample in a study of T cells in Graves' hyperthyroidism and ophthalmopathy. MiXCR was run by TCRdb on the multiplex PCR reads, yielding one entry per CDR3 protein. Among about 640,000 distinct CDR3 sequences listed, roughly 20% were seen once. Source material: blood. The source of these receptors is a man aged 25 to 45 with Graves' ophthalmopathy. CDR3s include the opening cysteine and the closing phenylalanine or tryptophan. A D gene is named only where the DNA matches it firmly. Clone size is stated in some rows and not others, as once, few, many or a class when expanded.

clone size,D gene,J gene,V gene,CDR3 protein,CDR3 DNA
-,-,TRBJ2-6,TRBV12-3/TRBV12-4,CASRPESGANLLTF,TGTGCCAGCAGGCCGGAATCTGGGGCCAACCTCCTGACTTTC
many,TRBD2,TRBJ2-3,TRBV30,CAWSVLLTSGSTDTQYF,TGTGCCTGGAGTGTCCTCCTCACTAGCGGAAGCACAGATACGCAGTATTTT
few,-,TRBJ1-1,TRBV7-9,CASSLYQGNTEAFF,TGTGCCAGCAGCTTATACCAGGGGAACACTGAAGCTTTCTTT
many,TRBD2,TRBJ2-1,TRBV20-1,CSASRGLLAGGPSHYNEQFF,TGCAGTGCTAGTCGCGGGTTATTAGCGGGAGGGCCGTCGCACTACAATGAGCAGTTCTTC
-,-,TRBJ1-1,TRBV5-1,CASSLEGGVATEAFF,TGCGCCAGCAGCTTGGAGGGAGGGGTTGCCACTGAAGCTTTCTTT
many,-,TRBJ2-7,TRBV3-1,CASSLRGDSNYEQYF,TGTGCCAGCAGCCTTAGGGGTGACTCTAACTACGAGCAGTACTTC
-,-,TRBJ2-3,TRBV7-8,CASSLELGSDTLYF,TGTGCCAGCAGCTTAGAGTTAGGGTCAGATACGCTGTATTTT
-,-,TRBJ2-3,TRBV20-1,CSATRPGLQTDTQYF,TGCAGTGCTACCCGCCCGGGACTCCAAACAGATACGCAGTATTTT
-,-,TRBJ2-4,TRBV12-3/TRBV12-4,CASSNGAGNIQYF,TGTGCCAGCAGTAATGGAGCGGGAAACATTCAGTACTTC
-,-,TRBJ2-3,TRBV5-1,CASSPGTARDTQYF,TGCGCCAGCAGCCCCGGGACTGCACGTGATACGCAGTATTTT
-,-,TRBJ2-7,TRBV11-1,CASSFVGGEQYF,TGTGCCAGCAGCTTTGTGGGAGGCGAGCAGTACTTC
few,TRBD1,TRBJ2-5,TRBV10-1,CASLRTGGLGVEETQYF,TGTGCCAGCCTCAGGACAGGGGGCCTCGGGGTTGAAGAGACCCAGTACTTC
many,-,TRBJ2-1,TRBV28,CASTLQGGNEQFF,TGTGCCAGCACTCTACAGGGAGGCAATGAGCAGTTCTTC
few,-,TRBJ1-1,TRBV27,CASSPTLGPNTEAFF,TGTGCCAGCAGTCCCACCCTGGGACCGAACACTGAAGCTTTCTTT
few,TRBD2,TRBJ2-3,TRBV5-6,CASSLPGLAGGQGAQYF,TGTGCCAGCAGCTTGCCCGGGCTAGCGGGAGGGCAAGGAGCGCAGTATTTT
many,-,TRBJ2-5,TRBV18,CASSPPSYQETQYF,TGTGCCAGCTCACCACCCTCGTACCAAGAGACCCAGTACTTC
-,TRBD1,TRBJ1-5,TRBV24-1,CAASDAGGYQPQHF,TGTGCCGCCAGTGACGCAGGGGGTTATCAGCCCCAGCATTTT
-,-,TRBJ2-3,TRBV27,CASSFFFGTGVAGTQYF,TGTGCCAGCAGTTTCTTTTTCGGTACGGGGGTTGCAGGTACGCAGTATTTT
-,TRBD2,TRBJ2-1,TRBV19,CASSEARGRNYNEQFF,TGTGCCAGTAGTGAGGCTCGCGGGAGAAACTACAATGAGCAGTTCTTC
-,TRBD1,TRBJ1-1,TRBV7-3,CASSLGTGRKAEAFF,TGTGCCAGCAGCTTAGGGACAGGGCGAAAGGCTGAAGCTTTCTTT
-,-,TRBJ2-2,TRBV29-1,CSVEQDQNTGELFF,TGCAGCGTAGAACAGGACCAGAACACCGGGGAGCTGTTTTTT
few,TRBD1,TRBJ2-5,TRBV6-6,CASSYGQVHQETQYF,TGTGCCAGCAGTTACGGACAGGTCCACCAAGAGACCCAGTACTTC
-,TRBD2,TRBJ2-2,TRBV12-3/TRBV12-4,CASSEGLARNTGELFF,TGTGCCAGCAGTGAAGGACTAGCGCGGAACACCGGGGAGCTGTTTTTT
-,-,TRBJ2-1,TRBV6-8,CASSYSDQLAYNEQFF,TGTGCCAGCAGTTACTCGGACCAGCTGGCCTACAATGAGCAGTTCTTC
-,-,TRBJ2-2,TRBV5-1,CASRVGFDENTGELFF,TGCGCCAGCAGGGTTGGCTTCGACGAAAACACCGGGGAGCTGTTTTTT
few,-,TRBJ2-1,TRBV18,CASSPTREVEQFF,TGTGCCAGCTCTCCGACTAGGGAGGTTGAGCAGTTCTTC
-,TRBD2,TRBJ2-7,TRBV27,CASSFISGSLNEQYF,TGTGCCAGCAGTTTCATTAGCGGGAGTCTTAACGAGCAGTACTTC
many,-,TRBJ2-2,TRBV3-1,CASIASQSRELFF,TGTGCCAGCATCGCCTCCCAGTCGAGGGAGCTGTTTTTT
few,-,TRBJ1-2,TRBV19,CASSISSAYGYTF,TGTGCCAGTAGTATTTCGTCCGCCTATGGCTACACCTTC